The sequence of this T cell receptor beta chain was determined in a study of T cell responses to AZD1222 COVID-19 vaccine. As for the study in general: Pooling of second doses given at about 4 or about 12 weeks was done.

Repertoires were generated with immunoSEQ multiplex PCR, while TCRdb's copy carries only in-frame clones and drops some. The profile shows around 110,000 clones, about 90% of them singletons. As to this clone: Its antigen remains unidentified. A read error may account for a junction end that differs from germline.

The study's findings and limits: Distributed over spike, vaccine-associated CD4 TCRs predominated at 160-218 and 743-854. Reportedly, nearly half the spike-specific TCRs target unmutated variant regions. Sampling captured repertoires only after the peak T cell response.

The clonotype comes from an adult in good health. The specimen was peripheral blood, collected on day 0 of AZD1222 vaccination.

The CDR3, as DNA: TGTGCCAACTCACCAGAGGCAGGGGGTCTGGACTATGGCTACACCTTC. Protein: CANSPEAGGLDYGYTF. J is TRBJ1-2 and V is TRBV18, with TRBD1 identical over 7 bases. The length of the CDR3 is 16 residues. Per germline, CDR1 KGHSH and CDR2 LQKENI.